This T cell receptor beta chain came from a study of metastatic and nonmetastatic thyroid tumors. Whole-study context: Across blood and tumor or nodule tissue, repertoires from malignant and benign thyroid patients were compared with one another. Study outcomes and limitations: It was reportedly found that TCR beta diversity was significantly higher in malignant thyroid tumors than in benign nodules, a difference seen in both blood and tumor samples.

Until they underwent thyroid surgery, no patient had received any treatment. Concerning this clone itself: The antigen is unknown. Sequence at one end of the junction differs from germline and may be a read error.

MiXCR reprocessed the PCR reads for TCRdb. The sample carries about 48,000 clones, about 20% recorded once. Specimen: blood. The clonotype originates from a male donor with papillary thyroid cancer or a benign thyroid nodule (not recorded which). Some clones in this sample may be carry-over from other donors' samples.

CDR3 sequence (DNA): TGTGCCAGCAGTTTACTGCGTCAGGGGCAGTCTGTGGCCAACGTCCTGACTTTC. The encoded protein is CASSLLRQGQSVANVLTF. J is TRBJ2-6 and V is TRBV27, with D maybe TRBD1 (6 bases). The CDR3 totals 18 residues. Germline V gene sequence: CDR1 MNHEY, CDR2 SMNVEV (reference sequence).